This is a list of T cell receptor beta chains from one sample in a study of blood T cell repertoires in COVID-19. Clones were sequenced by immunoSEQ multiplex PCR, and TCRdb holds only the in-frame ones, with some missing. The repertoire holds 150,000 to 200,000 clones, around 73% seen once, with 15% to 20% in the top ten. Sequenced: PBMCs or T cells enriched from blood (not recorded which). These receptors all come from a woman aged 45-60 years who had recovered from COVID-19. CDR3s include the opening cysteine and the closing phenylalanine or tryptophan. The D gene is left open where the match is weak. Clone size appears in some rows only: once, few, many, or a class for an expanded clone.

v_call: TRBV27
clone_size: .
j_call: TRBJ2-7
d_call: .
cdr3_aa: CASSPGSSYEQYF
cdr3_nt: TGTGCCAGCAGTCCCGGGAGCTCCTACGAGCAGTACTTC

v_call: TRBV30
clone_size: many
j_call: TRBJ2-7
d_call: .
cdr3_aa: CASLSPGRPDKTEQYF
cdr3_nt: TGTGCCTCCCTCAGTCCGGGGAGGCCCGATAAGACCGAGCAGTACTTC

v_call: TRBV7-2
clone_size: once
j_call: TRBJ2-7
d_call: TRBD1
cdr3_aa: CASSLGQGTYEQYF
cdr3_nt: TGTGCCAGCAGCTTAGGACAGGGCACCTACGAGCAGTACTTC

v_call: TRBV18
clone_size: .
j_call: TRBJ1-1
d_call: .
cdr3_aa: CASSPSGDTEAFF
cdr3_nt: TGTGCCAGCTCACCGTCGGGAGACACTGAAGCTTTCTTT

v_call: TRBV24-1
clone_size: .
j_call: TRBJ2-1
d_call: TRBD1
cdr3_aa: CATSYSGTGGYNEQFF
cdr3_nt: TGTGCCACCAGTTATTCCGGGACAGGGGGCTACAATGAGCAGTTCTTC

v_call: TRBV19
clone_size: .
j_call: TRBJ2-1
d_call: TRBD2
cdr3_aa: CASSIGTSGTPVFF
cdr3_nt: TGTGCCAGTAGTATCGGGACTAGCGGGACTCCGGTGTTCTTC

v_call: TRBV5-1
clone_size: .
j_call: TRBJ2-6
d_call: TRBD2
cdr3_aa: CASSPGGGGNVLTF
cdr3_nt: TGCGCCAGCAGCCCGGGCGGGGGGGGTAACGTCCTGACTTTC

v_call: TRBV27
clone_size: .
j_call: TRBJ2-2
d_call: TRBD1
cdr3_aa: CASSPHEGATTGELFF
cdr3_nt: TGTGCCAGCAGCCCTCACGAGGGGGCGACGACCGGGGAGCTGTTTTTT

v_call: TRBV5-1
clone_size: .
j_call: TRBJ2-3
d_call: .
cdr3_aa: CASSLSGSGLTDTQYF
cdr3_nt: TGCGCCAGCAGCCTCAGCGGATCCGGGCTCACAGATACGCAGTATTTT

v_call: TRBV30
clone_size: .
j_call: TRBJ2-1
d_call: TRBD2
cdr3_aa: CAWSAIEREFYNEQFF
cdr3_nt: TGTGCCTGGAGTGCAATTGAGCGGGAGTTCTACAATGAGCAGTTCTTC

v_call: TRBV19
clone_size: .
j_call: TRBJ1-5
d_call: .
cdr3_aa: CASSMGVPRPSQPQHF
cdr3_nt: TGTGCCAGTAGTATGGGAGTCCCGAGGCCCAGTCAGCCCCAGCATTTT

v_call: TRBV30
clone_size: .
j_call: TRBJ2-7
d_call: TRBD1
cdr3_aa: CAGDAPNRGAYEQYF
cdr3_nt: TGTGCCGGCGACGCTCCGAACAGGGGAGCCTACGAGCAGTACTTC

v_call: TRBV28
clone_size: .
j_call: TRBJ1-2
d_call: TRBD1
cdr3_aa: CASSPQGAPPGYTF
cdr3_nt: TGTGCCAGCAGTCCACAGGGGGCACCCCCTGGCTACACCTTC

v_call: TRBV7-2
clone_size: .
j_call: TRBJ2-6
d_call: .
cdr3_aa: CASSSFVLNVLTF
cdr3_nt: TGTGCCAGCAGCTCCTTCGTCCTCAACGTCCTGACTTTC

v_call: TRBV27
clone_size: once
j_call: TRBJ1-2
d_call: .
cdr3_aa: CASSFSQFYGYTF
cdr3_nt: TGTGCCAGCAGTTTTAGTCAATTCTATGGCTACACCTTC

v_call: TRBV19
clone_size: .
j_call: TRBJ2-5
d_call: .
cdr3_aa: CASSEADETQYF
cdr3_nt: TGTGCCAGTAGTGAGGCTGACGAGACCCAGTACTTC

v_call: TRBV5-4
clone_size: .
j_call: TRBJ2-7
d_call: TRBD1
cdr3_aa: CASSLWQGDLSLTEQYF
cdr3_nt: TGTGCCAGCAGCTTGTGGCAGGGGGACCTTTCCCTTACGGAGCAGTACTTC

v_call: TRBV20-1
clone_size: .
j_call: TRBJ1-1
d_call: .
cdr3_aa: CSARGQNAFF
cdr3_nt: TGCAGTGCCAGAGGTCAAAATGCTTTCTTT

v_call: TRBV10-3
clone_size: .
j_call: TRBJ1-2
d_call: TRBD1
cdr3_aa: CAISAGTGAINYGYTF
cdr3_nt: TGTGCCATCAGTGCCGGGACAGGGGCTATTAACTATGGCTACACCTTC

v_call: TRBV6-2/TRBV6-3
clone_size: few
j_call: TRBJ2-3
d_call: TRBD2
cdr3_aa: CASSPGLAGADTQYF
cdr3_nt: TGTGCCAGCAGTCCAGGACTAGCGGGGGCAGATACGCAGTATTTT

v_call: TRBV7-9
clone_size: .
j_call: TRBJ1-2
d_call: .
cdr3_aa: CASSQDGIYGYTF
cdr3_nt: TGTGCCAGCAGCCAGGACGGGATCTATGGCTACACCTTC

v_call: TRBV7-2
clone_size: .
j_call: TRBJ1-5
d_call: .
cdr3_aa: CASSWRSGYSNQPQHF
cdr3_nt: TGTGCCAGCAGCTGGAGATCGGGATATAGCAATCAGCCCCAGCATTTT

v_call: TRBV9
clone_size: .
j_call: TRBJ2-7
d_call: .
cdr3_aa: CASSVASSVSSYEQYF
cdr3_nt: TGTGCCAGCAGCGTAGCCTCTAGCGTAAGCTCCTACGAGCAGTACTTC

v_call: TRBV5-6
clone_size: .
j_call: TRBJ2-7
d_call: TRBD1
cdr3_aa: CASSFLQGAPEQYF
cdr3_nt: TGTGCCAGCAGCTTTTTACAGGGGGCGCCCGAGCAGTACTTC

v_call: TRBV10-3
clone_size: .
j_call: TRBJ1-1
d_call: .
cdr3_aa: CAISADRKNTEAFF
cdr3_nt: TGTGCCATCAGTGCCGACAGAAAGAACACTGAAGCTTTCTTT

v_call: TRBV2
clone_size: .
j_call: TRBJ1-2
d_call: .
cdr3_aa: CASSEGTVNYGYTF
cdr3_nt: TGTGCCAGCAGTGAAGGGACAGTTAACTATGGCTACACCTTC

v_call: TRBV6-5
clone_size: .
j_call: TRBJ1-4
d_call: .
cdr3_aa: CASNEGDWEKLFF
cdr3_nt: TGTGCCAGCAACGAAGGAGATTGGGAAAAACTGTTTTTT

v_call: TRBV18
clone_size: .
j_call: TRBJ2-1
d_call: TRBD1
cdr3_aa: CASSPTGAGMEQFF
cdr3_nt: TGTGCCAGCTCACCTACAGGGGCCGGCATGGAGCAGTTCTTC

v_call: TRBV9
clone_size: .
j_call: TRBJ1-2
d_call: TRBD1
cdr3_aa: CASSDGTGTSNYGYTF
cdr3_nt: TGTGCCAGCAGCGATGGGACAGGAACTTCTAACTATGGCTACACCTTC

v_call: TRBV28
clone_size: .
j_call: TRBJ2-3
d_call: TRBD2
cdr3_aa: CASSWLTSGSRDTQYF
cdr3_nt: TGTGCCAGCAGTTGGCTGACTAGCGGGAGTCGTGATACGCAGTATTTT

v_call: TRBV2
clone_size: .
j_call: TRBJ2-5
d_call: TRBD2
cdr3_aa: CASSPGGLAGGNQETQYF
cdr3_nt: TGTGCCAGCAGTCCCGGTGGACTAGCGGGAGGTAATCAAGAGACCCAGTACTTC

v_call: TRBV19
clone_size: few
j_call: TRBJ1-4
d_call: .
cdr3_aa: CASVSYGDSFGKLFF
cdr3_nt: TGTGCCAGCGTGTCCTACGGGGACTCCTTCGGAAAACTGTTTTTT

v_call: TRBV5-1
clone_size: .
j_call: TRBJ2-3
d_call: TRBD2
cdr3_aa: CASGREGSTDTQYF
cdr3_nt: TGCGCCAGCGGCAGGGAGGGGAGCACAGATACGCAGTATTTT